This is a list of T cell receptor beta chains from one sample in a study of OX40 agonist ivuxolimab in advanced cancers. The data were produced by immunoSEQ multiplex PCR, yet TCRdb's version contains in-frame clones alone and is incomplete. In the table there are tens of thousands of clones, just over 90% of which are singletons. Sequencing used CD4+ or CD8+ T cells sorted from blood, obtained in a trial of the OX40 agonist ivuxolimab. These receptors originate from an adult with an advanced solid tumor such as melanoma, head and neck, liver or kidney cancer. CDR3s include the opening cysteine and the closing phenylalanine or tryptophan. The order of the fields is clone size, J gene, V gene, CDR3 protein. Clone sizes are given selectively: once, few, many, or a class where the clone is expanded.

clone size: -; J gene: TRBJ2-7; V gene: TRBV27; CDR3 protein: CASSGGLALYEQYF
clone size: -; J gene: TRBJ2-7; V gene: TRBV7-9; CDR3 protein: CASSSSGGDPYEQYF
clone size: once; J gene: TRBJ2-5; V gene: TRBV23-1; CDR3 protein: CASTPGQSVYQETQYF
clone size: -; J gene: TRBJ2-1; V gene: TRBV11-3; CDR3 protein: CASSPGGDNEQFF
clone size: -; J gene: TRBJ2-5; V gene: TRBV7-3; CDR3 protein: CASSLNSQETQYF
clone size: -; J gene: TRBJ2-7; V gene: TRBV19; CDR3 protein: CASSIGLVGAYEQYF
clone size: -; J gene: TRBJ2-3; V gene: TRBV9; CDR3 protein: CASSAQRTGSGTDTQYF
clone size: -; J gene: TRBJ2-1; V gene: TRBV7-9; CDR3 protein: CASSFSLYNEQFF
clone size: -; J gene: TRBJ2-1; V gene: TRBV9; CDR3 protein: CASSIPPGDNEQFF
clone size: -; J gene: TRBJ1-1; V gene: TRBV28; CDR3 protein: CASSLVVGDLPTRLNTEAFF
clone size: -; J gene: TRBJ2-5; V gene: TRBV10-1; CDR3 protein: CASLGLLYQETQYF
clone size: -; J gene: TRBJ2-7; V gene: TRBV27; CDR3 protein: CASSLSGQTYEQYF
clone size: -; J gene: TRBJ1-5; V gene: TRBV27; CDR3 protein: CASRYGQGDNQPQHF
clone size: -; J gene: TRBJ2-7; V gene: TRBV2; CDR3 protein: CASSTQHSSREKAYEQYF
clone size: -; J gene: TRBJ2-1; V gene: TRBV28; CDR3 protein: CASSLDFNEQFF
clone size: once; J gene: TRBJ1-4; V gene: TRBV6-6; CDR3 protein: CASFSEKLFF
clone size: -; J gene: TRBJ1-5; V gene: TRBV7-6; CDR3 protein: CASSLVGSGQGGNQPQHF
clone size: -; J gene: TRBJ1-2; V gene: TRBV6-5; CDR3 protein: CASSSGVRNPYGYTF
clone size: -; J gene: TRBJ2-6; V gene: TRBV6-5; CDR3 protein: CASSYGPSGANVLTF
clone size: -; J gene: TRBJ2-7; V gene: TRBV30; CDR3 protein: CAWDIGVGEQYF
clone size: -; J gene: TRBJ1-4; V gene: TRBV5-4; CDR3 protein: CASTTWGGDGVNLFF
clone size: -; J gene: TRBJ2-7; V gene: TRBV11-2; CDR3 protein: CASSLGPDGYEQYF
clone size: few; J gene: TRBJ1-1; V gene: TRBV27; CDR3 protein: CASSFLAGDETF
clone size: -; J gene: TRBJ2-2; V gene: TRBV28; CDR3 protein: CASSYRAVTGELFF
clone size: -; J gene: TRBJ1-1; V gene: TRBV10-3; CDR3 protein: CARLLLRDSLNTEAFF
clone size: -; J gene: TRBJ1-1; V gene: TRBV19; CDR3 protein: CASSIVKGGRNTEAFF
clone size: -; J gene: TRBJ2-7; V gene: TRBV19; CDR3 protein: CASSIGATGSRWEQYF
clone size: -; J gene: TRBJ1-2; V gene: TRBV18; CDR3 protein: CASSPAIRDFNYGYTF
clone size: -; J gene: TRBJ2-1; V gene: TRBV2; CDR3 protein: CASTDLAGGPREQFF
clone size: -; J gene: TRBJ1-5; V gene: TRBV2; CDR3 protein: CASRQGGHSNQPQHF
clone size: -; J gene: TRBJ2-7; V gene: TRBV27; CDR3 protein: CASTLRDSSSYEQYF
clone size: -; J gene: TRBJ2-5; V gene: TRBV28; CDR3 protein: CASSLWGDQETQYF
clone size: -; J gene: TRBJ2-1; V gene: TRBV5-1; CDR3 protein: CASSLDGLLSYNEQFF
clone size: -; J gene: TRBJ2-7; V gene: TRBV11-2; CDR3 protein: CASSLGSGAYEQYF
clone size: once; J gene: TRBJ2-5; V gene: TRBV28; CDR3 protein: CASSPGESKTQYF
clone size: few; J gene: TRBJ1-6; V gene: TRBV27; CDR3 protein: CASSPPNSPLHF
clone size: -; J gene: TRBJ2-7; V gene: TRBV6-5; CDR3 protein: CASSSGQGAYEQYF
clone size: -; J gene: TRBJ1-2; V gene: TRBV21-1; CDR3 protein: CASSKRGIGFHGYTF
clone size: -; J gene: TRBJ2-1; V gene: TRBV29-1; CDR3 protein: CSVEGSDWDNEQFF
clone size: -; J gene: TRBJ1-3; V gene: TRBV7-2; CDR3 protein: CASSLAFSGNTIYF
clone size: -; J gene: TRBJ1-4; V gene: TRBV6-6; CDR3 protein: CASSYYRDSTLFF
clone size: -; J gene: TRBJ1-1; V gene: TRBV5-6; CDR3 protein: CASSLGQVNTEAFF
clone size: -; J gene: TRBJ2-7; V gene: TRBV29-1; CDR3 protein: CSVTGQGRNIFYEQYF
clone size: once; J gene: TRBJ1-2; V gene: TRBV9; CDR3 protein: CASSVEAGAHLGYTF
clone size: -; J gene: TRBJ1-5; V gene: TRBV27; CDR3 protein: CASSLGQLNQPQHF
clone size: -; J gene: TRBJ1-1; V gene: TRBV10-2; CDR3 protein: CASQRDLFEGTEAFF
clone size: -; J gene: TRBJ2-1; V gene: TRBV27; CDR3 protein: CASSPLGGGNEQFF
clone size: -; J gene: TRBJ1-2; V gene: TRBV11-2; CDR3 protein: CASSRLPGQSVGYGYTF
clone size: -; J gene: TRBJ2-4; V gene: TRBV5-6; CDR3 protein: CASSLGTGSPIQYF
clone size: -; J gene: TRBJ1-1; V gene: TRBV19; CDR3 protein: CASSTRDGAYTEAFF
clone size: -; J gene: TRBJ1-5; V gene: TRBV7-6; CDR3 protein: CASSLARGRNQPQHF
clone size: once; J gene: TRBJ2-7; V gene: TRBV6-5; CDR3 protein: CASSYSRSNEQYF
clone size: -; J gene: TRBJ2-7; V gene: TRBV27; CDR3 protein: CASSLSGGPYEQYF
clone size: -; J gene: TRBJ1-6; V gene: TRBV28; CDR3 protein: CASSLYLGVYSPLHF
clone size: -; J gene: TRBJ2-7; V gene: TRBV11-2; CDR3 protein: CASRTTGNPSDEQYF
clone size: -; J gene: TRBJ2-7; V gene: TRBV27; CDR3 protein: CASSLSVRGEMEYEQYF
clone size: -; J gene: TRBJ2-2; V gene: TRBV28; CDR3 protein: CASSLLALRRTGELFF
clone size: -; J gene: TRBJ2-7; V gene: TRBV9; CDR3 protein: CASSVSGTGSYEQYF
clone size: once; J gene: TRBJ1-1; V gene: TRBV7-9; CDR3 protein: CASSFGQGAPFTEAFF
clone size: once; J gene: TRBJ2-7; V gene: TRBV27; CDR3 protein: CASSHRTGTYEQYF